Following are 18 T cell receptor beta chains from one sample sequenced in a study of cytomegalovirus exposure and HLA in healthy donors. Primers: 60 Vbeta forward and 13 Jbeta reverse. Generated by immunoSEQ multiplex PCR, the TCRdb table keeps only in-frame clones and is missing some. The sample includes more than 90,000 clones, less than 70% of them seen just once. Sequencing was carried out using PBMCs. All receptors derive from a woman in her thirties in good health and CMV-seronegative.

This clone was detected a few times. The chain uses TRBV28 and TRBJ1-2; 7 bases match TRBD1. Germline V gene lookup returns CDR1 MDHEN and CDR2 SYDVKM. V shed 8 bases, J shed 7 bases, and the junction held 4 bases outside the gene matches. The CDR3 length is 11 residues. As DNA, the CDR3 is TGTGCCAGCGATACAGGGGTTGGCTACACCTTC. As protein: CASDTGVGYTF.

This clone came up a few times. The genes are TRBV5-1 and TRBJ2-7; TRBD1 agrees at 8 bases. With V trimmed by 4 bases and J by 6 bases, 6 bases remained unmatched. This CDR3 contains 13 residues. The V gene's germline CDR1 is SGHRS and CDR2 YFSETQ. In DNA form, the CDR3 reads TGCGCCAGCAGCGTCGGACAGGGTAGCGAGCAGTACTTC. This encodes CASSVGQGSEQYF.

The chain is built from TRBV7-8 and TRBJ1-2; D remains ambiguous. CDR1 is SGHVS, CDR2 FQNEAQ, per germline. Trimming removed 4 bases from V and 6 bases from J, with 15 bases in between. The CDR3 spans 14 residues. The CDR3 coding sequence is TGTGCCAGCAGCTCCAGGCTTCTCGCGAATGGCTACACCTTC. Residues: CASSSRLLANGYTF.

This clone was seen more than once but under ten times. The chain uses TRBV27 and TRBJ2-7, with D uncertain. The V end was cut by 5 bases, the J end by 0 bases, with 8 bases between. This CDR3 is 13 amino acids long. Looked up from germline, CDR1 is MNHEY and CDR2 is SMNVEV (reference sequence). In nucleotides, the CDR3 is TGTGCCAGCAGTCCTCGGAGCTCCTACGAGCAGTACTTC. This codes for CASSPRSSYEQYF.

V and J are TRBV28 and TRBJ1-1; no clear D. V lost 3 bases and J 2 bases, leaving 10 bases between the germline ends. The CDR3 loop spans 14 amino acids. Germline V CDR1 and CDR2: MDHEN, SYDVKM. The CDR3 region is CASSFAGRNTEAFF. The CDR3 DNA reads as TGTGCCAGCAGTTTCGCCGGTAGAAACACTGAAGCTTTCTTT.

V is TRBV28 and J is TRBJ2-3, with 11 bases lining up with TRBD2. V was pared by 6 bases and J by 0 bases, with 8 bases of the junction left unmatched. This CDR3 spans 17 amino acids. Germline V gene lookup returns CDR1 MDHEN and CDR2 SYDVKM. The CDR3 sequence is CASRQGLAASSTDTQYF. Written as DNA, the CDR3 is TGTGCCAGCAGACAGGGACTAGCGGCGTCTAGCACAGATACGCAGTATTTT.

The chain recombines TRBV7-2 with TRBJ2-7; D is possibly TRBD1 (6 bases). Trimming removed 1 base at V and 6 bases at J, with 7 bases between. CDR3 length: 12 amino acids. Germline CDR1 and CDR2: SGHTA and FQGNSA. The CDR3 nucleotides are TGTGCCAGCAGCTTAGACAGGGCCGAGCAGTACTTC. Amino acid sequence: CASSLDRAEQYF. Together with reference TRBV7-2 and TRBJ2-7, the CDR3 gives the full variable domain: GAGVSQSPSNKVTEKGKDVELRCDPISGHTALYWYRQSLGQGLEFLIYFQGNSAPDKSGLPSDRFSAERTGGSVSTLTIQRTQQEDSAVYLCASSLDRAEQYFGPGTRLTVT.

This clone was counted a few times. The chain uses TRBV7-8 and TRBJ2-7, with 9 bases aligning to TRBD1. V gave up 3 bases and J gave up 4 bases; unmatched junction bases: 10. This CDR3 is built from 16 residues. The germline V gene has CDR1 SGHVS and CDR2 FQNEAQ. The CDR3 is CASSFPSGTGLYEQYF. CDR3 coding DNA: TGTGCCAGCAGCTTTCCGTCTGGGACAGGGCTATACGAGCAGTACTTC.

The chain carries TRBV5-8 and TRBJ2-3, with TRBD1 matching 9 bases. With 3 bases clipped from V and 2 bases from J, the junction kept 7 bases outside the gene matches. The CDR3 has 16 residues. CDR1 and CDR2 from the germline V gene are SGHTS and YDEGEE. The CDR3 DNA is TGTGCCAGCAGCTCTCAGACAGGGGGGCTCACAGATACGCAGTATTTT. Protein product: CASSSQTGGLTDTQYF.

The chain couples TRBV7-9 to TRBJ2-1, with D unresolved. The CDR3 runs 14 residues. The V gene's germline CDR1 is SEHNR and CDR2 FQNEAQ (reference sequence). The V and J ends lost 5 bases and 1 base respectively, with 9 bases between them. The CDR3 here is CASSPNPSYNEQFF. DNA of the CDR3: TGTGCCAGCAGCCCTAACCCTTCCTACAATGAGCAGTTCTTC.

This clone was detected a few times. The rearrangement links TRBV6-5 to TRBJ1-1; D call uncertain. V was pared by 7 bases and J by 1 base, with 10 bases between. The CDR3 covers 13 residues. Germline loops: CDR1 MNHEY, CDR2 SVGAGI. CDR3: CASTGRANTEAFF. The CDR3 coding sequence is TGTGCCAGCACGGGGAGGGCGAACACTGAAGCTTTCTTT.

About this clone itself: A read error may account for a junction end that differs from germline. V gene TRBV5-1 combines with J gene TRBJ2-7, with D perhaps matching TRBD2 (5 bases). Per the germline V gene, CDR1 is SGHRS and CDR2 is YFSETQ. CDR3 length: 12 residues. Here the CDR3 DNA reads TGCGCCAGCAGCTTGTCAGAATGGGAGCAGTGCTTC. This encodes CASSLSEWEQCF. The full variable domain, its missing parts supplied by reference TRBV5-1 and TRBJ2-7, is KAGVTQTPRYLIKTRGQQVTLSCSPISGHRSVSWYQQTPGQGLQFLFEYFSETQRNKGNFPGRFSGRQFSNSRSEMNVSTLELGDSALYLCASSLSEWEQCFGPGTRLTVT.

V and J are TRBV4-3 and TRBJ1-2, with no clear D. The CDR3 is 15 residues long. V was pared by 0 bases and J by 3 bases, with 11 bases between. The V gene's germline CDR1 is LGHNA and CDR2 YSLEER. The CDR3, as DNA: TGCGCCAGCAGCCAAGATAGGAGGGCTGACTATGGCTACACCTTC. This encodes CASSQDRRADYGYTF.

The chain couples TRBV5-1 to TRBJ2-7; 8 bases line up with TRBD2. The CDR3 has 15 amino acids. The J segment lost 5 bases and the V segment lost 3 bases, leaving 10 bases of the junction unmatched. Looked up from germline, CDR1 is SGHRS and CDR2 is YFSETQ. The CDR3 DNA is TGCGCCAGCAGCTACCCCGGGACTAGAGACGACGAGCAGTACTTC. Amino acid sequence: CASSYPGTRDDEQYF.

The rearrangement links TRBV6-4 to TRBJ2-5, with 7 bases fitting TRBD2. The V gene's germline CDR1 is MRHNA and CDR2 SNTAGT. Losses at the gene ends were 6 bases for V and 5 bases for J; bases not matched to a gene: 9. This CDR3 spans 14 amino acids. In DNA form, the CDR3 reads TGTGCCAGCAGCCGGACTAGGATTGGGGAGACCCAGTACTTC. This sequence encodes CASSRTRIGETQYF.

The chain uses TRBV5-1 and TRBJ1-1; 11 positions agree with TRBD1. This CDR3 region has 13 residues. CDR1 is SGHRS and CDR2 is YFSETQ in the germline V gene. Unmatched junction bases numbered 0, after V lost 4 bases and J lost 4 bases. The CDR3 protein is CASSGTGGTEAFF. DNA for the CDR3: TGCGCCAGCAGCGGGACAGGGGGCACTGAAGCTTTCTTT.

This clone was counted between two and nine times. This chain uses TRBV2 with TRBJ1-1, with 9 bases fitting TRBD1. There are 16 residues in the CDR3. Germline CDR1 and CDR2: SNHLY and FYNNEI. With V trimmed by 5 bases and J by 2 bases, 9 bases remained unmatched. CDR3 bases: TGTGCCAGCAGTAACAGGGGGCGCGAATCCAACACTGAAGCTTTCTTT. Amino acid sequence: CASSNRGRESNTEAFF.

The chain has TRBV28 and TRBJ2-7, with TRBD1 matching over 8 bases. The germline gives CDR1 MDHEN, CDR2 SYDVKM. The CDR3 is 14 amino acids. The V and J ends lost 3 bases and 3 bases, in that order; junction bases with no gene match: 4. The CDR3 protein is CASSFPGGSYEQYF. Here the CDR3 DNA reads TGTGCCAGCAGTTTCCCAGGGGGCAGCTACGAGCAGTACTTC.